This TCR beta chain was retrieved from a study of regulatory T cells in long-lasting Graves disease. Background on the study: With positive TSH receptor antibodies and over 5 years of antithyroid drugs, Graves' disease was considered persistent.

The time point here: persistent/refractory GD, antithyroid drugs over 5 years with positive TRAb. Extracted RNA from PBMCs served as the source of the TCR library. Whole-study findings and limits: Persistent disease was characterized by preferential usage of TRBV28, TRBJ1-2 and TRBJ2-5.

Libraries of TCR beta came from iRepertoire HTBI primers plus Arm-PCR of CDR3 regions. MiXCR, run by TCRdb on the multiplex PCR reads, gives a single entry per CDR3 protein. The data show some 450,000 distinct CDR3 sequences, with around a quarter seen just once and about 26% held by the top ten. This clonotype occurred many times. Its antigen is as yet unknown. The V segment lost 0 bases and the J segment 4 bases; nucleotides outside the gene matches: 0. Germline-derived CDR1 and CDR2 are SGHRS and YFSETQ. This CDR3 is 14 amino acids long. The sequences come from peripheral blood mononuclear cells (PBMCs), collected when the disease was refractory, from a patient treated with antithyroid drugs. The V and J genes are TRBV5-1 and TRBJ1-5; 8 nucleotides agree with TRBD1. This TCR came from a female donor with Graves disease. CDR3 coding DNA: TGCGCCAGCAGCTTGGGGGACAGGAATCAGCCCCAGCATTTT. Its protein product is CASSLGDRNQPQHF.